The 5 T cell receptor beta chains below all came from one sample that was sequenced in a study of blood T cell repertoires in COVID-19. Assay: immunoSEQ multiplex PCR; the TCRdb copy retains only in-frame clones and omits some. The sample contains 130,000 to 150,000 clones, almost 90% of which appear only once. The sequenced sample consisted of peripheral blood. The source is a human donor in a cohort sampled during active COVID-19.

The chain links TRBV19 to TRBJ2-2; the D gene is possibly TRBD1 (5 bases). V shed 7 bases and J shed 7 bases, with 16 bases lying between them. CDR3 length: 14 residues. Germline CDR1 reads LNHDA; CDR2 reads SQIVND (reference sequence). In DNA form, the CDR3 reads TGTGCCAGTACCGTCACAGGTCTGGGCGGGGAGCTGTTTTTT. Its protein product is CASTVTGLGGELFF.

The chain employs TRBV6-5 and TRBJ2-7; D unclear. This CDR3 is 13 amino acids long. CDR1 and CDR2 (germline): MNHEY, SVGAGI. Trimming left V 4 bases short and J 3 bases short, with 10 bases between. The CDR3 loop reads CASSLDTDYEQYF. CDR3 DNA sequence: TGTGCCAGCAGTTTAGACACAGACTACGAGCAGTACTTC.

V usage is TRBV6-5 and J usage is TRBJ2-5, with D possibly matching TRBD2 (5 bases). Looked up from germline, CDR1 is MNHEY and CDR2 is SVGAGI. Trimming took off 0 bases at V and 5 bases at J, with 13 bases between the two ends. This CDR3 comprises 15 residues. The CDR3 DNA is TGTGCCAGCAGTTACTCGCTCGGGAAGAGGGAGACCCAGTACTTC. Translated, it gives CASSYSLGKRETQYF.

The chain combines TRBV28 with TRBJ2-4; no definite D call. V dropped 6 bases and J dropped 4 bases, with 4 bases sitting between them. The germline CDR1 and CDR2 sequences are MDHEN and SYDVKM. CDR3 length equals 11 residues. CDR3 sequence: CASRLKNIQYF. The CDR3 DNA is TGTGCCAGCAGACTAAAAAACATTCAGTACTTC.

The chain recombines TRBV27 with TRBJ1-1, with D possibly TRBD1 on 6 matching bases. The V gene lost 8 bases and the J gene lost 5 bases, with 18 bases spanning the gap. In germline, CDR1 is MNHEY, CDR2 SMNVEV (reference sequence). The CDR3 covers 14 residues. The chain's CDR3 is CASQPTGLVTEAFF. Here the CDR3 DNA reads TGTGCCAGCCAACCAACAGGGCTGGTTACTGAAGCTTTCTTT.